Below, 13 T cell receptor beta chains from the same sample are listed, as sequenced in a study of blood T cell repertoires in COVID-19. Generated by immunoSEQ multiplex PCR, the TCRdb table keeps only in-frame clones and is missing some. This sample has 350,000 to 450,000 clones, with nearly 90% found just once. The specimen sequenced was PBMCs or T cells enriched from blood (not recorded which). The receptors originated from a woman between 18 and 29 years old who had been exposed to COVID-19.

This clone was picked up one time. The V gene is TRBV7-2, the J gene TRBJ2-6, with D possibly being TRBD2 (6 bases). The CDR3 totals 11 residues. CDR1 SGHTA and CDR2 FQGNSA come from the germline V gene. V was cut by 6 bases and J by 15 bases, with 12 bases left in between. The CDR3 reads CASSPDSGLTF. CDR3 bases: TGTGCCAGCAGTCCAGATAGCGGCCTGACTTTC.

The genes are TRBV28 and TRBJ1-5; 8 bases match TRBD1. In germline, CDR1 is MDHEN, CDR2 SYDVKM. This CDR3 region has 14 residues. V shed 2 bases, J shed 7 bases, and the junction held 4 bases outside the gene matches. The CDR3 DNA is TGTGCCAGCAGTTTACGGGCAGGGGGCCAGCCCCAGCATTTT. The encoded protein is CASSLRAGGQPQHF.

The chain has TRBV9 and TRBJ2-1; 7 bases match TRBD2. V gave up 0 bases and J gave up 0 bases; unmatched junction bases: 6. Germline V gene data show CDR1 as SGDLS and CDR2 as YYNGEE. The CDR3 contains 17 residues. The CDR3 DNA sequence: TGTGCCAGCAGCGTAGCTACGGGCGGGAGCTCCTACAATGAGCAGTTCTTC. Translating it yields CASSVATGGSSYNEQFF. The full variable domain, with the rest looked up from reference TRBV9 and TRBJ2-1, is DSGVTQTPKHLITATGQRVTLRCSPRSGDLSVYWYQQSLDQGLQFLIQYYNGEERAKGNILERFSAQQFPDLHSELNLSSLELGDSALYFCASSVATGGSSYNEQFFGPGTRLTVL.

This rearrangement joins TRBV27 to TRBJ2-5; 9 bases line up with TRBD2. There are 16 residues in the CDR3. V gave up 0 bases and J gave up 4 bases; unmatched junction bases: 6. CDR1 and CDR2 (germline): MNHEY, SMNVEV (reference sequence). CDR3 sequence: CASSLSGRGGGETQYF. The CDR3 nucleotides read TGTGCCAGCAGTTTATCTGGGCGGGGGGGCGGAGAGACCCAGTACTTC.

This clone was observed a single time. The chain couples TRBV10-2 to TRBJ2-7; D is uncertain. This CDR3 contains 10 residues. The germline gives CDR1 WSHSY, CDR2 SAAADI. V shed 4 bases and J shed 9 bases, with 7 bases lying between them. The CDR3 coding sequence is TGCGCCAGCAGTGGGGCCGGGCAGTACTTC. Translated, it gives CASSGAGQYF.

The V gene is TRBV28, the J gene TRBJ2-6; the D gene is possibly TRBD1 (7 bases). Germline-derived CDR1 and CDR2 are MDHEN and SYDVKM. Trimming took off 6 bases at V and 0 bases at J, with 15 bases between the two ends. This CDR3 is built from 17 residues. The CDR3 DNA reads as TGTGCCAGCAGGGGGGGACAGCCCCTCTCTGGGGCCAACGTCCTGACTTTC. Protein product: CASRGGQPLSGANVLTF.

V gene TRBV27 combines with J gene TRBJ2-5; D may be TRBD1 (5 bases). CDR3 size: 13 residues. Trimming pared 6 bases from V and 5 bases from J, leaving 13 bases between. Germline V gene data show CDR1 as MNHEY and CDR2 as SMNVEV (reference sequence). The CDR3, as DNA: TGTGCCAGCAGCTTGGACATGTACGAGACCCAGTACTTC. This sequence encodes CASSLDMYETQYF.

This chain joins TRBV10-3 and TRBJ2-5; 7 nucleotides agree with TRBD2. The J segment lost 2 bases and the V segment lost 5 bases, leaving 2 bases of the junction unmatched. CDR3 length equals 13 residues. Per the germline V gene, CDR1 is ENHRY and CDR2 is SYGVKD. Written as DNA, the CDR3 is TGTGCCATCAGTCTAGCGGTACAAGAGACCCAGTACTTC. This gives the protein CAISLAVQETQYF.

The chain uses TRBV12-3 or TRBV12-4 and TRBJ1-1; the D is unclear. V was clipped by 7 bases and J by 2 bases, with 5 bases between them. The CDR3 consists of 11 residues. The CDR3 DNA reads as TGTGCCAGCAACACAAACACTGAAGCTTTCTTT. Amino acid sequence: CASNTNTEAFF.

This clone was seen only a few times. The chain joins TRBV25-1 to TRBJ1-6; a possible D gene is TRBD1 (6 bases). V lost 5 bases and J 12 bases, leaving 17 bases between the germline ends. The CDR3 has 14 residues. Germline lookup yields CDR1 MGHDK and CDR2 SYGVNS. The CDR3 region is CASSPDSLLKPLHF. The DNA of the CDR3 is TGTGCCAGCAGTCCGGACAGCCTCCTAAAACCCCTCCACTTT.

Written as DNA, the CDR3 is TGCGCCAGCACCCTGCAGGGGGAAAACATTCAGTACTTC. Translated: CASTLQGENIQYF. The V and J genes are TRBV5-1 and TRBJ2-4; 7 bases line up with TRBD1. Trimming at V came to 6 bases and at J to 5 bases, leaving 5 bases not matched to a gene. CDR1 SGHRS and CDR2 YFSETQ come from the germline V gene. CDR3 length equals 13 residues. The variable domain in full, completed from reference TRBV5-1 and TRBJ2-4, reads KAGVTQTPRYLIKTRGQQVTLSCSPISGHRSVSWYQQTPGQGLQFLFEYFSETQRNKGNFPGRFSGRQFSNSRSEMNVSTLELGDSALYLCASTLQGENIQYFGAGTRLSVL.

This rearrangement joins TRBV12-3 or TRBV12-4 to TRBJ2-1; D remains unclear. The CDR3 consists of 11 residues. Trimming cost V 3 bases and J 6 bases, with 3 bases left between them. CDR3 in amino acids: CASSLANEQFF. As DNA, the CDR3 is TGTGCCAGCAGTTTGGCCAATGAGCAGTTCTTC.

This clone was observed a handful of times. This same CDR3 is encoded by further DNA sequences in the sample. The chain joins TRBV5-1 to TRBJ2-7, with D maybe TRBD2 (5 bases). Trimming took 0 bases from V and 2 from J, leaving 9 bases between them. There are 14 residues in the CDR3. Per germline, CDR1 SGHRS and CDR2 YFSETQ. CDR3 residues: CASSLGLATYEQYF. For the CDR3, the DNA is TGCGCCAGCAGCTTGGGGCTAGCTACCTACGAGCAGTACTTC.